Below are 10 T cell receptor beta chains sequenced from a single sample in a study of OX40 agonist ivuxolimab in advanced cancers. Profiled with immunoSEQ multiplex PCR; TCRdb holds only in-frame clones, not every one. The sample has approximately 77,000 clones; roughly nine tenths are singletons. This specimen was CD4+ or CD8+ T cells sorted from blood, taken in a trial of the OX40 agonist ivuxolimab. These receptors were taken from an adult with an advanced solid tumor such as melanoma, head and neck, liver or kidney cancer.

The chain employs TRBV5-6 and TRBJ2-7; D uncertain. In germline, CDR1 is SGHDT, CDR2 YYEEEE. V shed 6 bases and J shed 5 bases, with 12 bases lying between them. CDR3 length: 12 residues. The CDR3 DNA reads as TGTGCCAGCAACTATCCCGGACACGAGCAGTACTTC. Translated: CASNYPGHEQYF.

The V and J genes are TRBV11-3 and TRBJ2-2, with unresolved D. The CDR3 contains 17 residues. With 0 bases removed from V and 2 bases from J, the gap between germline ends came to 13 bases. The V gene's germline CDR1 is SGHNT and CDR2 YENEEA. CDR3 sequence (DNA): TGTGCCAGCAGCTTAGATCCCCACAAAGAAAACACCGGGGAGCTGTTTTTT. Protein product: CASSLDPHKENTGELFF.

CDR3 in amino acids: CASSRTGGSKETQYF. CDR3 DNA: TGCGCCAGCAGCCGAACCGGGGGCTCGAAAGAGACCCAGTACTTC. The chain couples TRBV4-3 to TRBJ2-5; D may be TRBD1 or TRBD2 (6 bases each). The CDR3 extends over 15 amino acids. The germline V gene encodes CDR1 LGHNA and CDR2 YSLEER. Trimming took 4 bases from V and 3 from J, leaving 15 bases between them.

V usage is TRBV7-6 and J usage is TRBJ2-5; no definite D call. The J call could be wrong; TRBJ2-7 is a better fit for the DNA end. The germline gives CDR1 SGHVS, CDR2 FNYEAQ. The CDR3 contains 13 residues. CDR3 in DNA: TGTGCCAGCAGCCCGACAATCTCCTACGAGCAGTACTTC. It encodes CASSPTISYEQYF.

This sequence joins TRBV27 and TRBJ2-1, with D perhaps matching TRBD2 (5 bases). From germline, CDR1 is MNHEY and CDR2 SMNVEV (reference sequence). CDR3 length: 16 amino acids. The V and J ends lost 5 bases and 2 bases respectively, with 16 bases between them. CDR3 DNA sequence: TGTGCCAGCAGTCGGTGGGGTGGGAGCGCCTACAATGAGCAGTTCTTC. It codes for CASSRWGGSAYNEQFF.

This clone came up once. The chain links TRBV4-3 to TRBJ2-2; 8 bases map to TRBD1. From germline, CDR1 is LGHNA and CDR2 YSLEER. Trimming removed 1 base from V and 6 bases from J; junction bases left unmatched: 10. This CDR3 spans 17 amino acids. The chain's CDR3 is CASSQVPGQANAGELFF. The CDR3, as DNA: TGCGCCAGCAGCCAAGTGCCGGGACAGGCCAATGCCGGGGAGCTGTTTTTT.

This clone appeared a single time. CDR3 nucleotide sequence: TGTGCCAGCAGTTTATTAAGAGCGAACACTGAAGCTTTCTTT. The encoded protein is CASSLLRANTEAFF. The chain couples TRBV27 to TRBJ1-1; D is unclear. The CDR3 extends over 14 amino acids. Trimming stripped 1 base from V and 1 base from J, with 7 bases between. From germline, CDR1 is MNHEY and CDR2 SMNVEV (reference sequence).

The J gene is TRBJ2-1, the V gene TRBV28; D is perhaps TRBD1 (6 bases). Per germline, CDR1 MDHEN and CDR2 SYDVKM. The CDR3 covers 11 residues. Trimming took 5 bases from V and 10 from J, leaving 9 bases between them. The CDR3 DNA reads as TGTGCCAGCAGTCCCGGGACAGAGCAGTTCTTC. Translated: CASSPGTEQFF.

The chain combines TRBV5-1 with TRBJ2-1, with D perhaps TRBD2 (5 bases). Germline assignment: CDR1 SGHRS and CDR2 YFSETQ. Trimming cost V 4 bases and J 10 bases, with 12 bases left between them. This CDR3 comprises 12 residues. The CDR3 DNA reads TGCGCCAGCAGCGAAGGACTGGCCGAGCAGTTCTTC. Residues: CASSEGLAEQFF. The full variable domain, with the rest looked up from reference TRBV5-1 and TRBJ2-1, is KAGVTQTPRYLIKTRGQQVTLSCSPISGHRSVSWYQQTPGQGLQFLFEYFSETQRNKGNFPGRFSGRQFSNSRSEMNVSTLELGDSALYLCASSEGLAEQFFGPGTRLTVL.

V is TRBV7-6 and J is TRBJ2-1; D might be TRBD2 (6 bases). V was clipped by 5 bases and J by 8 bases, with 10 bases between them. Germline V gene data show CDR1 as SGHVS and CDR2 as FNYEAQ. The CDR3 runs 12 residues. The CDR3 protein is CASSLGGDEQFF. CDR3 DNA sequence: TGTGCCAGCAGCCTCGGGGGAGATGAGCAGTTCTTC.